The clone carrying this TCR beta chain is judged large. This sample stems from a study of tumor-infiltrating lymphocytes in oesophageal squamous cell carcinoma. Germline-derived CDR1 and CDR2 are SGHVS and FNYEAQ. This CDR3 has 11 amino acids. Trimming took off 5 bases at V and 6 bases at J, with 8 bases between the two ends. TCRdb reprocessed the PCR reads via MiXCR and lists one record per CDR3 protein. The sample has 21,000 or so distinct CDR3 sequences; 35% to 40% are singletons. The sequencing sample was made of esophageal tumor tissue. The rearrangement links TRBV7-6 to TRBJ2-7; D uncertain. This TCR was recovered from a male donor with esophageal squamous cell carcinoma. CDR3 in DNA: TGTGCCAGCAGCCCCGGTGGCGAGCAGTACTTC. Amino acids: CASSPGGEQYF.